These 20 T cell receptor beta chains were sequenced from one sample in a study of beta chain features in type 1 diabetes. General study findings and limits: Shorter TCRB CDR3s, moderately but significantly so, marked every one of the four CD4+ subsets in Type 1 diabetes patients.

No cognate antigen is known for these TCRs. Reverse transcribing all isolated RNA meant expressed TCRB transcripts were sequenced. Sequenced by immunoSEQ multiplex PCR; TCRdb stores in-frame clones only, minus some. Seen here are about 280,000 clones, 15% observed once, and the top ten hold 0.015% to 0.019%. The sample consisted of naive CD4+ T cells from blood. The source of these receptors is a man between 18 and 29 years old with type 1 diabetes.

This clone was recorded a few times. The V gene is TRBV18, the J gene TRBJ1-1; D may be TRBD1 (5 bases). The CDR3 extends over 15 amino acids. Between the trimmed V and J ends, which lost 8 bases and 0 bases, there was a span of 16 bases. Germline V gene sequence: CDR1 KGHSH, CDR2 LQKENI. The CDR3 loop is CASHPVGGMNTEAFF. The CDR3 nucleotides are TGTGCCAGCCATCCAGTGGGGGGTATGAACACTGAAGCTTTCTTT.

A few counts support this clone. The genes are TRBV2 and TRBJ1-1; D might be TRBD1 (6 bases). Looked up from germline, CDR1 is SNHLY and CDR2 is FYNNEI. The CDR3 has 15 residues. V gave up 9 bases and J gave up 1 base, with 18 bases separating them. The CDR3 spells CASYPGVRGNTEAFF. Here the CDR3 DNA reads TGTGCCAGTTATCCAGGTGTCAGGGGGAACACTGAAGCTTTCTTT. Supplemented by reference TRBV2 and TRBJ1-1, the full variable domain reads EPEVTQTPSHQVTQMGQEVILRCVPISNHLYFYWYRQILGQKVEFLVSFYNNEISEKSEIFDDQFSVERPDGSNFTLKIRSTKLEDSAMYFCASYPGVRGNTEAFFGQGTRLTVV.

CDR3: CSVDLGTGGTYGYTF. The DNA of the CDR3 is TGCAGCGTTGACCTTGGGACAGGGGGAACATATGGCTACACCTTC. The J gene is TRBJ1-2, the V gene TRBV29-1, with 11 nucleotides matching TRBD1. The CDR3 length is 15 residues. Trimming removed 3 bases from V and 5 bases from J; junction bases left unmatched: 8. Germline-derived CDR1 and CDR2 are SQVTM and ANQGSEA.

This clone was found a few times. The CDR3 sequence: CASTKTGLGHEQYF. CDR3 sequence (DNA): TGTGCCAGCACCAAGACAGGACTCGGGCACGAGCAGTACTTC. The chain has TRBV2 and TRBJ2-7; a possible D gene is TRBD1 (6 bases). The CDR3 covers 14 residues. V was trimmed by 7 bases and J by 5 bases, leaving 18 bases between them. The germline gives CDR1 SNHLY, CDR2 FYNNEI.

There are a few counts of this clone. This sequence joins TRBV27 and TRBJ2-7; 7 bases map to TRBD1. CDR3 size: 14 residues. V was clipped by 1 base and J by 4 bases; unmatched bases: 4. CDR1 and CDR2 from the germline V gene are MNHEY and SMNVEV (reference sequence). CDR3 nucleotide sequence: TGTGCCAGCAGTTTATACGGGACAGCTTACGAGCAGTACTTC. Protein product: CASSLYGTAYEQYF.

Regarding this clone: An end of the junction differs from the germline gene, which may be a read error. In nucleotides, the CDR3 is TGTGCCAGCAGTTTGGGACAGGGTCCGTACGAGCAGTACTTC. Protein: CASSLGQGPYEQYF. The rearrangement links TRBV5-4 to TRBJ2-7; 9 bases line up with TRBD1. The CDR3 covers 14 residues. Germline V CDR1 and CDR2: SGHNT, YYREEE (reference sequence). The full variable domain, rest sourced from reference TRBV5-4 and TRBJ2-7, is ETGVTQSPTHLIKTRGQQVTLRCSSQSGHNTVSWYQQALGQGPQFIFQYYREEENGRGNFPPRFSGLQFPNYSSELNVNALELDDSALYLCASSLGQGPYEQYFGPGTRLTVT.

The chain has TRBV9 and TRBJ2-6; D remains unclear. The germline V gene encodes CDR1 SGDLS and CDR2 YYNGEE. V lost 3 bases and J 2 bases, leaving 12 bases between the germline ends. The CDR3 is 16 amino acids. Written as DNA, the CDR3 is TGTGCCAGCAGCGGACAACAGAGACCTGGGGCCAACGTCCTGACTTTC. It encodes CASSGQQRPGANVLTF.

V gene TRBV18 combines with J gene TRBJ1-2; 7 bases map to TRBD1. The V and J ends lost 4 bases and 5 bases, in that order; junction bases with no gene match: 7. The CDR3 totals 14 residues. Looked up from germline, CDR1 is KGHSH and CDR2 is LQKENI. The CDR3 reads CASSRDSSYYGYTF. CDR3 DNA sequence: TGTGCCAGCTCACGGGACAGCTCCTATTATGGCTACACCTTC.

The CDR3 loop is CASSFNSNQPQHF. In DNA form, the CDR3 reads TGTGCCAGCAGTTTTAATAGCAATCAGCCCCAGCATTTT. The rearrangement links TRBV6-5 to TRBJ1-5, with D hard to call. Trimming cost V 4 bases and J 0 bases, with 4 bases left between them. Germline V CDR1 and CDR2: MNHEY, SVGAGI. CDR3 size: 13 residues.

Only a few counts were recorded for this clone. CDR3 protein: CASSLTSGGTVSEQFF. CDR3 sequence (DNA): TGTGCCAGCAGCTTGACTAGCGGGGGGACTGTGAGTGAGCAGTTCTTC. The rearrangement uses TRBV7-2 and TRBJ2-1, with TRBD2 identical over 13 bases. The CDR3 sequence is 16 residues long. Germline CDR1 and CDR2: SGHTA and FQGNSA. J lost 9 bases, V lost 3 bases, and 8 bases had no gene match.

Concerning this clone: The sample contains more than one DNA sequence encoding this CDR3. The V call is TRBV7-2, the J call TRBJ2-2, with unresolved D. The CDR3 loop spans 12 amino acids. Trimming pared 4 bases from V and 3 bases from J, leaving 3 bases between. Germline CDR1 reads SGHTA; CDR2 reads FQGNSA. In DNA form, the CDR3 reads TGTGCCAGCAGCTCCTACACCGGGGAGCTGTTTTTT. Protein: CASSSYTGELFF.

The chain has TRBV18 and TRBJ2-4; D may be TRBD2 (6 bases). The CDR3 has 17 amino acids. In germline, CDR1 is KGHSH, CDR2 LQKENI. Deletions cut 2 bases from V and 0 bases from J, with 14 bases between. As DNA, the CDR3 is TGTGCCAGCTCACCATTGGGAGGCAGAACAGCCAAAAACATTCAGTACTTC. This sequence encodes CASSPLGGRTAKNIQYF.

The table lists this clone with a few counts. The rearrangement joins TRBV6-5 to TRBJ2-3; 8 bases are a match to TRBD1. This CDR3 contains 14 residues. Trimming took 8 bases from V and 2 from J; bases not matched to a gene: 6. Germline CDR1 MNHEY, CDR2 SVGAGI. For the CDR3, the DNA is TGTGCCAGCCACGACAGGGGAGTCACAGATACGCAGTATTTT. It specifies CASHDRGVTDTQYF.

This clone was counted between two and nine times. The rearrangement joins TRBV18 to TRBJ2-5; 7 bases align to TRBD1. V shed 6 bases and J 9 bases; nucleotides not matched to a gene: 10. The CDR3 sequence is 13 residues long. CDR1 and CDR2 (germline): KGHSH, LQKENI. CDR3 residues: CASSPGQILSQYF. The CDR3 bases are TGTGCCAGCTCGCCGGGACAGATTCTTTCCCAGTACTTC.

This clone was detected only a few times. The genes are TRBV6-6 and TRBJ2-7; 8 bases are a match to TRBD2. The junction had 5 bases not matched to a gene; V was cut back by 2 bases and J by 2 bases. Germline CDR1 is MNHNY and CDR2 is SVGAGI (reference sequence). This CDR3 spans 15 amino acids. In nucleotides, the CDR3 is TGTGCCAGCAGTTACGGAGCGGGGGTGACCTACGAGCAGTACTTC. Translating it yields CASSYGAGVTYEQYF.

This clone was detected a few times. V gene TRBV7-8 combines with J gene TRBJ1-5, with a weak D call TRBD1 (6 bases). The CDR3 runs 19 residues. Germline assignment: CDR1 SGHVS and CDR2 FQNEAQ. V lost 5 bases and J lost 0, with 23 bases in between. As DNA, the CDR3 is TGTGCCAGCAGCCTAAGGACAGCAAACTACATAGATAGCAATCAGCCCCAGCATTTT. Protein product: CASSLRTANYIDSNQPQHF. The variable domain in full, with the rest retrieved from reference TRBV7-8 and TRBJ1-5, is GAGVSQSPRYKVAKRGQDVALRCDPISGHVSLFWYQQALGQGPEFLTYFQNEAQLDKSGLPSDRFFAERPEGSVSTLKIQRTQQEDSAVYLCASSLRTANYIDSNQPQHFGDGTRLSIL.

The genes are TRBV27 and TRBJ1-2; 7 bases agree with TRBD1. Germline CDR1 reads MNHEY; CDR2 reads SMNVEV (reference sequence). CDR3 length equals 13 residues. V shed 8 bases and J 2 bases; nucleotides not matched to a gene: 5. CDR3 sequence: CASAMTGNYGYTF. In DNA form, the CDR3 reads TGTGCCAGCGCAATGACAGGGAACTATGGCTACACCTTC.

The rearrangement links TRBV9 to TRBJ2-5; tentatively, D is TRBD2 (6 bases). Trimming cost V 3 bases and J 7 bases, with 16 bases left between them. Germline V gene data show CDR1 as SGDLS and CDR2 as YYNGEE. The CDR3 has 14 residues. CDR3 nucleotides: TGTGCCAGCAGCGCCACGTCGGGGGACTCGACCCAGTACTTC. Protein sequence: CASSATSGDSTQYF.

The gene calls are TRBV11-3 and TRBJ2-7; TRBD1 matches at 8 bases. Germline V gives CDR1 SGHNT, CDR2 YENEEA. The CDR3 loop spans 14 amino acids. Unmatched junction bases numbered 3, after V lost 5 bases and J lost 0 bases. The CDR3 protein is CASSLGQDSYEQYF. CDR3 bases: TGTGCCAGCAGCCTGGGACAGGACTCCTACGAGCAGTACTTC.

The chain employs TRBV7-9 and TRBJ2-7, with D possibly matching TRBD2 (7 bases). CDR3 size: 14 residues. V was shortened by 4 bases and J by 6 bases, with 16 bases between the two germline ends. The germline V gene encodes CDR1 SEHNR and CDR2 FQNEAQ (reference sequence). CDR3 coding DNA: TGTGCCAGCAGCTCCCAAGGGGGAGGGACCGAGCAGTACTTC. It codes for CASSSQGGGTEQYF.